This record covers a single T cell receptor beta chain. Trimming cost V 2 bases and J 5 bases; bases outside gene matches: 11. Germline V gene sequence: CDR1 LGHDT, CDR2 YNNKEL (reference sequence). This CDR3 region has 18 residues. Data came from immunoSEQ multiplex PCR; TCRdb stores just in-frame clones and leaves some out. The sample gives 83,000 or so clones, approximately 86% of which show up once; 8% is in the top ten. The sample originates from a study of blood T cell repertoires in COVID-19. The sample taken for sequencing was peripheral blood. This clonotype originated in a man aged 80 or over with active or convalescent COVID-19. This chain connects TRBV3-1 (or the pseudogene TRBV3-2) to TRBJ2-2; TRBD2 matches at 10 bases. CDR3 in amino acids: CASSQLVSGRILTGELFF. The CDR3 coding sequence is TGTGCCAGCAGCCAATTGGTTAGCGGGAGGATTTTGACCGGGGAGCTGTTTTTT.